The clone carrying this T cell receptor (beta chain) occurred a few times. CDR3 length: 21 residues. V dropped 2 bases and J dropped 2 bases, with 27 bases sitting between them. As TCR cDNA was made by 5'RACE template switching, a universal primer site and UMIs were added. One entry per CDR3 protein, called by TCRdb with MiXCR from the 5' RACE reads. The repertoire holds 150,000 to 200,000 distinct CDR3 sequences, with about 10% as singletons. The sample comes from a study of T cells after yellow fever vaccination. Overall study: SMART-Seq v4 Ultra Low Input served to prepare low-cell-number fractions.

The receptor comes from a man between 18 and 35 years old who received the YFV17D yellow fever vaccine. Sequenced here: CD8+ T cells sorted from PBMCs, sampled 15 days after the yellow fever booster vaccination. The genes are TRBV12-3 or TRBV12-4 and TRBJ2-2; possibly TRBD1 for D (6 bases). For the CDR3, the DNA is TGTGCCAGCAGTTTAACATCCCCAGAAACTTGGACAGCCGGTAACACCGGGGAGCTGTTTTTT. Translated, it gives CASSLTSPETWTAGNTGELFF.